These 18 T cell receptor beta chains came from one sample sequenced in a study of T cells in Graves' hyperthyroidism and ophthalmopathy. TCR beta CDR3 regions were amplified from RNA. Primed by the HTBI set, a first-round RT-PCR was run on the TCR CDR3. TCRdb recomputed calls from the multiplex PCR reads with MiXCR, one row per CDR3 protein. The sample includes about 380,000 distinct CDR3 sequences, around 13% of them seen just once. Specimen: blood. These receptors originate from a woman aged 55-75 years with Graves' hyperthyroidism.

The table lists this clonotype with a few counts. Germline is not matched at one junction end, which may reflect a read error. The V and J genes are TRBV2 and TRBJ2-1; tentative D call: TRBD1 (5 bases). This CDR3 contains 14 residues. In germline, CDR1 is SNHLY, CDR2 FYNNEI. CDR3: CAGSDPQALDEQFF. The CDR3 DNA is TGTGCCGGCAGTGATCCACAGGCCCTTGATGAGCAGTTCTTC.

The rearrangement uses TRBV29-1 and TRBJ1-4; the match to TRBD1 covers 7 bases. Looked up from germline, CDR1 is SQVTM and CDR2 is ANQGSEA. The V and J ends lost 5 bases and 6 bases, in that order; junction bases with no gene match: 9. This CDR3 is built from 14 residues. CDR3 bases: TGCAGCGTTAGCCGACAGGGTCGGGATGAAAAACTGTTTTTT. This encodes CSVSRQGRDEKLFF.

This clonotype was seen ten or more times. V and J are TRBV6-1 and TRBJ2-1; perhaps TRBD2 as D (6 bases). Germline CDR1 MNHNS, CDR2 SASEGT. The CDR3 has 18 residues. V lost 5 bases and J lost 0, with 20 bases in between. The CDR3, as DNA: TGTGCCAGCAGTCCTATCCTGGGGGGAGTTAGCTCCTACAATGAGCAGTTCTTC. It translates to CASSPILGGVSSYNEQFF.

This clonotype came up many times. The V gene is TRBV27, the J gene TRBJ2-7, with a possible D match to TRBD2 (5 bases). Germline V CDR1 and CDR2: MNHEY, SMNVEV (reference sequence). V lost 8 bases to trimming and J lost 0 bases, with 20 bases between them. CDR3 length: 16 amino acids. The CDR3 reads CASATAASRSSYEQYF. The DNA for the CDR3 is TGTGCCAGCGCGACGGCGGCTAGCAGGAGCTCCTACGAGCAGTACTTC.

The sample holds a few counts of this clonotype. The chain uses TRBV20-1 and TRBJ2-1; 12 bases map to TRBD2. There are 16 residues in the CDR3. V shed 1 base, J shed 5 bases, and the junction held 6 bases outside the gene matches. Germline V gives CDR1 DFQATT, CDR2 SNEGSKA (reference sequence). The CDR3 DNA follows: TGCAGTGCTAGAGGGGGGGGACTAGCGGGTCACAATGAGCAGTTCTTC. This sequence encodes CSARGGGLAGHNEQFF.

This clonotype showed up just a few times. CDR3 region: CSARAEETQYF. DNA of the CDR3: TGCAGTGCTAGAGCGGAAGAGACCCAGTACTTC. This chain links TRBV20-1 with TRBJ2-5; D not resolved. V was cut by 1 base and J by 3 bases, with 3 bases left in between. This CDR3 spans 11 amino acids. CDR1 DFQATT and CDR2 SNEGSKA come from the germline V gene (reference sequence).

This clonotype has only a few counts. The V call is TRBV6-2 or TRBV6-3, the J call TRBJ2-3; D is uncertain. CDR1 and CDR2 (germline): MNHEY, SVGEGT. The CDR3 length is 16 residues. V lost 5 bases, J lost 3 bases, and 18 bases lay in between. As DNA, the CDR3 is TGTGCCAGCAGTCCCTCCCGTGGAATGGGGACAGATACGCAGTATTTT. This translates into CASSPSRGMGTDTQYF.

This clonotype has at least ten counts. V is TRBV6-5 and J is TRBJ1-6, with D perhaps TRBD1 (6 bases). V was shortened by 5 bases and J by 5 bases, with 19 bases between the two germline ends. This CDR3 comprises 17 residues. In germline, CDR1 is MNHEY, CDR2 SVGAGI. The CDR3 sequence is CASSRVGRGTNNSPLHF. The CDR3 DNA sequence: TGTGCCAGCAGTCGGGTGGGCAGGGGTACAAATAATTCACCCCTCCACTTT.

With regard to this clonotype: One junction end does not reproduce the germline sequence, and a read error may be involved. The chain recombines TRBV20-1 with TRBJ2-1; 9 bases map to TRBD2. The V gene's germline CDR1 is DFQATT and CDR2 SNEGSKA (reference sequence). This CDR3 is built from 15 residues. Here the CDR3 DNA reads TGCAGTGCTAGACTTAGCGGGAGAACCTACAGTGAGCAGTTCTTC. Its translation is CSARLSGRTYSEQFF.

The chain recombines TRBV19 with TRBJ1-1, with D tentatively TRBD1 (5 bases). CDR3 length: 17 amino acids. Trimming stripped 3 bases from V and 0 bases from J, with 17 bases between. Looked up from germline, CDR1 is LNHDA and CDR2 is SQIVND (reference sequence). The CDR3 region has the DNA TGTGCCAGTAGTATCCGTCGCTCAGGGCCGATGAACACTGAAGCTTTCTTT. This gives the protein CASSIRRSGPMNTEAFF.

This clonotype was detected many times. The chain uses TRBV12-3 or TRBV12-4 and TRBJ2-5; D is possibly TRBD1 or TRBD2 (6 bases each). V shed 3 bases and J shed 5 bases, with 13 bases lying between them. This CDR3 is 14 amino acids long. CDR3 amino acids: CASSLPGGDETQYF. Written as DNA, the CDR3 is TGTGCCAGCAGTTTGCCCGGGGGCGATGAGACCCAGTACTTC.

The table lists this clonotype with many counts. This chain connects TRBV9 to TRBJ1-2; 7 bases are shared with TRBD1. The trim removed 4 bases at V and 7 bases at J, leaving 13 bases unmatched. The CDR3 loop spans 15 amino acids. Germline V gene data show CDR1 as SGDLS and CDR2 as YYNGEE. CDR3 residues: CASSPTTGRFAGYTF. In DNA form, the CDR3 reads TGTGCCAGCAGCCCTACGACAGGGCGTTTCGCTGGCTACACCTTC.

This clonotype was seen more than once but under ten times. The gene calls are TRBV5-1 and TRBJ2-4; the D gene could be TRBD1 or TRBD2 (5 bases each). The CDR3 loop spans 13 amino acids. Germline assignment: CDR1 SGHRS and CDR2 YFSETQ. The ends were cut back, 6 bases at V and 4 bases at J, with 11 bases in the middle. The CDR3 DNA reads as TGCGCCAGCACTCGGGACGGTAAAAACATTCAGTACTTC. Translated, it gives CASTRDGKNIQYF.

This clonotype was counted a few times. Here the CDR3 DNA reads TGTGCCAGCTCATTACTAGCGGGAGACCCCGGGGAGCTGTTTTTT. Encoded protein: CASSLLAGDPGELFF. This chain joins TRBV7-3 and TRBJ2-2, with 11 positions matching TRBD2. Germline V CDR1 and CDR2: SGHTA, FQGTGA. The CDR3 covers 15 residues. V shed 8 bases, J shed 6 bases, and the junction held 8 bases outside the gene matches.

About this clonotype itself: A read error may explain this, as a much larger clone is one base away. This rearrangement joins TRBV27 to TRBJ2-1, with 11 bases fitting TRBD2. V gave up 6 bases and J gave up 0 bases; unmatched junction bases: 4. Germline V gene sequence: CDR1 MNHEY, CDR2 SMNVEV (reference sequence). This CDR3 contains 16 residues. The CDR3 DNA sequence: TGTGCCAGCAGACTAGCGGGAGTATCCTCCTACAATGAGCAGTTCTTC. Protein sequence: CASRLAGVSSYNEQFF.

The V and J genes are TRBV11-2 and TRBJ1-2, with 7 bases lining up with TRBD1. The germline CDR1 and CDR2 sequences are SGHAT and FQNNGV. Germline trimming cut 6 bases from V and 4 bases from J; bases unmatched to any gene: 5. The CDR3 consists of 13 residues. The CDR3 sequence: CASRPGQVYGYTF. CDR3 in DNA: TGTGCCAGCAGACCCGGACAGGTCTATGGCTACACCTTC. Together with reference TRBV11-2 and TRBJ1-2, the CDR3 gives the full variable domain: EAGVAQSPRYKIIEKRQSVAFWCNPISGHATLYWYQQILGQGPKLLIQFQNNGVVDDSQLPKDRFSAERLKGVDSTLKIQPAKLEDSAVYLCASRPGQVYGYTFGSGTRLTVV.

This clonotype was counted ten times or more. V usage is TRBV11-3 and J usage is TRBJ2-1, with a weak D call TRBD2 (6 bases). The germline gives CDR1 SGHNT, CDR2 YENEEA. This CDR3 has 15 amino acids. Trimming took 5 bases from V and 10 from J, leaving 21 bases between them. In nucleotides, the CDR3 is TGTGCCAGCAGCAGGGGAGGCGGGGTACACTGGGAGCAGTTCTTC. Protein product: CASSRGGGVHWEQFF.

This chain joins TRBV4-1 and TRBJ2-3, with D unclear. The germline gives CDR1 MGHRA, CDR2 YSYEKL. The CDR3 has 14 residues. The V end lost 0 bases, the J end lost 4 bases, and 8 bases lay between the germline ends. CDR3 in DNA: TGCGCCAGCAGCCAAGAAGCCCCGGCAGATACGCAGTATTTT. As protein: CASSQEAPADTQYF.